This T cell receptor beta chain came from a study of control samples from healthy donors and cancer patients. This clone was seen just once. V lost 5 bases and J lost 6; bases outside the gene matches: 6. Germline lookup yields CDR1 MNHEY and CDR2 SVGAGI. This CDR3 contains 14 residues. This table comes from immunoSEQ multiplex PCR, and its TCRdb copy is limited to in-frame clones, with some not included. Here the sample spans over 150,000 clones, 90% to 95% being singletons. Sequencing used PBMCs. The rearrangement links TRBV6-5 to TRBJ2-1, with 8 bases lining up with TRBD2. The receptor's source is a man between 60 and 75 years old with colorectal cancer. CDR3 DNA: TGTGCCAGCAGTCGAGCGGGGGAGGCCAATGAGCAGTTCTTC. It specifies CASSRAGEANEQFF.